This T cell receptor beta chain was found in a study of shared clonotypes between healthy human individuals. Whole-study findings and limits: Clonotype sharing levels among donors were expected to vary with sequencing depth. Large sequencing depth failed to make sorted-subset sequencing complete, rarefaction showed.

V was pared by 3 bases and J by 1 base, with 13 bases between. The germline CDR1 and CDR2 sequences are SGHTA and FQGNSA. The CDR3 is 15 residues long. Division of CD4+ cells produced a CD45RA+ naive subset and a CD45RA-negative memory subset. DNA at about 200 ng, 25,000 to 35,000 T cell genomes, went into sorted-subset replicate PCRs. Sequencing was performed with immunoSEQ multiplex PCR; in TCRdb, only in-frame clones are kept and a portion is missing. The table records about 2 million clones, 90% to 95% of them present only once. To note about this clone: What it binds is unknown.

Material: naive CD4+ T cells sorted from blood. The subset was: CD45RA+ positively selected. The V and J genes are TRBV7-2 and TRBJ2-7; D is perhaps TRBD2 (5 bases). The origin of this receptor is a man aged 18 to 30 in good health. In DNA, the CDR3 is TGTGCCAGCAGCTTCCCTCGAGGGTTGTCCTACGAGCAGTACTTC. This translates into CASSFPRGLSYEQYF.